This passage covers 4 T cell receptor beta chains from one sample sequenced in a study of blood T cell repertoires in COVID-19. The method was immunoSEQ multiplex PCR; TCRdb's version includes in-frame clones alone and lacks a portion of them. The sample yields 65,000 or so clones, 78% seen once. The specimen sequenced was peripheral blood. Receptors were obtained from a human donor in a cohort sampled during active COVID-19.

The gene calls are TRBV7-9 and TRBJ2-1, with 9 nucleotides matching TRBD1. Looked up from germline, CDR1 is SEHNR and CDR2 is FQNEAQ (reference sequence). The junction had 12 bases not matched to a gene; V was cut back by 7 bases and J by 2 bases. The CDR3 is made up of 17 amino acids. The CDR3 here is CASTGGAGTGTYNEQFF. In DNA form, the CDR3 reads TGTGCCAGCACCGGAGGGGCGGGGACAGGGACCTACAATGAGCAGTTCTTC.

The CDR3 spells CASSPLPQGNEQYF. In DNA, the CDR3 is TGTGCCAGCTCACCACTGCCGCAGGGTAACGAGCAGTACTTC. This rearrangement joins TRBV18 to TRBJ2-7, with a weak D call TRBD1 (5 bases). The CDR3 contains 14 residues. V was trimmed by 1 base and J by 5 bases, leaving 12 bases between them. The V gene's germline CDR1 is KGHSH and CDR2 LQKENI.

The chain couples TRBV6-1 to TRBJ2-5, with 8 positions matching TRBD2. After removal of 2 bases from V and 4 bases from J, the junction contained 12 bases not matched to a gene. The CDR3 is 17 amino acids. CDR1 MNHNS and CDR2 SASEGT come from the germline V gene. The CDR3, as DNA: TGTGCCAGCAGTGAAAGAGCGGGAGCCCCCCTCCTAGAGACCCAGTACTTC. It codes for CASSERAGAPLLETQYF.

V and J are TRBV28 and TRBJ2-5; possibly TRBD1 for D (6 bases). V was pared by 5 bases and J by 5 bases, with 15 bases between. Germline CDR1 is MDHEN and CDR2 is SYDVKM. This CDR3 contains 14 residues. The CDR3 nucleotides read TGTGCCAGCAGTAGCGGTCAGGGGTCTGAGACCCAGTACTTC. This encodes CASSSGQGSETQYF.